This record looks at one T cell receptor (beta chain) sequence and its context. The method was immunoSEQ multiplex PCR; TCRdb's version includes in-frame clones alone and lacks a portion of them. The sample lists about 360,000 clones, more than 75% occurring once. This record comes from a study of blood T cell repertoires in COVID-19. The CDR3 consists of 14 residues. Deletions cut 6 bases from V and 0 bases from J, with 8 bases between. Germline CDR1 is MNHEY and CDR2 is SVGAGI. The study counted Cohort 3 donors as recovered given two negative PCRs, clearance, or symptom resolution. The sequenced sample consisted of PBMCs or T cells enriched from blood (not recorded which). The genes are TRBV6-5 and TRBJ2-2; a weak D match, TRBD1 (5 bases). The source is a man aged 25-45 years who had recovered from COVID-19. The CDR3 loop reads CASRDNTNTGELFF. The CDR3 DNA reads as TGTGCCAGCAGGGACAATACGAACACCGGGGAGCTGTTTTTT.